This T cell receptor (beta chain) comes out of a study of regulatory T cells in long-lasting Graves disease. Stated time point: persistent/refractory GD, antithyroid drugs over 5 years with positive TRAb. Extracted RNA from PBMCs served as the source of the TCR library. Arm-PCR of CDR3 regions and iRepertoire HTBI primers were used to build TCR beta libraries. TCRdb recomputed calls from the multiplex PCR reads with MiXCR, one row per CDR3 protein. The repertoire holds 650,000 to 850,000 distinct CDR3 sequences, with 25% to 35% as singletons. The V and J ends lost 0 bases and 8 bases respectively, with 10 bases between them. This CDR3 spans 13 amino acids. The germline V gene encodes CDR1 KGHSH and CDR2 LQKENI.

Sequences were derived from peripheral blood mononuclear cells (PBMCs), sampled when the disease was refractory, from a patient treated with antithyroid drugs. This receptor was identified in a female donor with Graves disease. This chain links TRBV18 with TRBJ1-2; no firm D call. CDR3 region: CASSPPTAGGYTF. The CDR3 DNA reads as TGTGCCAGCTCACCACCCACAGCCGGAGGCTACACCTTC.